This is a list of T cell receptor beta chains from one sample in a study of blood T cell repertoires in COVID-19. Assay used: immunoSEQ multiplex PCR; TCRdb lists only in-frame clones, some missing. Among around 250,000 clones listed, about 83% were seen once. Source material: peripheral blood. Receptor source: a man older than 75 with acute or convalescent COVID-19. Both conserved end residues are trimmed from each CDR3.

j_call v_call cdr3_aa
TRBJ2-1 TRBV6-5 ASSTTSGAYNEQF
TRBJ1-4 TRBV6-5 ASRQSTGINEKLF
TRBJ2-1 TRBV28 ASWTSGPYNEQF
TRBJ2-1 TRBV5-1 ASSRGGLNEQF
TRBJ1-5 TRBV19 ASSPDRNNQPQH
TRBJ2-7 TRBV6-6 ASSFGQLTPYEQY
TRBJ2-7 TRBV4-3 ASSQGQVSSYEQY
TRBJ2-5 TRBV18 ASSPRTGKETQY
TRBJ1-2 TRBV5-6 ASVINGRGNYGYT
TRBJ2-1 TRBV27 ASSGQGQGPF
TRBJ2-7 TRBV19 ASSTGHVSYEQY
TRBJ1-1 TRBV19 ASSRQGAGTEAF
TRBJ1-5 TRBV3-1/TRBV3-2 ASSPGGSNQPQH
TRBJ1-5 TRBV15 ATSRGPGRDQPQH
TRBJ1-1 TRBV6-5 ASRWGQQNTEAF
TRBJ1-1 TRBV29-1 SVVKPVRGHTEAF
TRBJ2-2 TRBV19 ASSGQGNTGELF
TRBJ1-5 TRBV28 ASSSGQRVSNQPQH
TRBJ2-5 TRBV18 ASSSGSQETQY
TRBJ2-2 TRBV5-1 ASSQSWGQGSTGELF
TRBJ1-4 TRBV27 ASSLRPRSNEKLF
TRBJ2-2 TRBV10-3 AISESLILNTGELF
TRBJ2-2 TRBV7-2 ASSLVGTQGRELF
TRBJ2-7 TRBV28 ASSLAGYEQY
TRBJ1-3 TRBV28 ASSGVRNTIY
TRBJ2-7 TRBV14 ASSPVTGLAGEYEQY
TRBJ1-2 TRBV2 ASSPGQNYGYT
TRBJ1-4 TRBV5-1 ASSPGQHGTNEKLF
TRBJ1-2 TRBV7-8 ASSLVQGSGYT
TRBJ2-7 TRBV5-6 ASSFLGATYEQY
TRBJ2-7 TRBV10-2 ASSFERGVIYEQY
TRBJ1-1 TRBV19 ASSRGEWNTEAF
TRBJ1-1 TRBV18 ASSPYLSDKHTEAF
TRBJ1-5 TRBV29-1 SVGDQPQH
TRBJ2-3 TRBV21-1 ASSKGVPGEDEDTQY
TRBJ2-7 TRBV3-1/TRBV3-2 ASSQDRTGFPLPEQY
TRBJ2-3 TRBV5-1 ASSPGLAISDTQY
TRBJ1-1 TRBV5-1 ASSHGQMGNTEAF
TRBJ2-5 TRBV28 ASSSRASGFVETQY
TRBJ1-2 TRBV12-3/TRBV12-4 ASSISDYGYT
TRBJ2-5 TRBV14 ASSQGVQETQY
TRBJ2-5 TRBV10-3 AISDERLAGGGETQY
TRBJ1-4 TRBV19 ASRMTGQGLEKLF
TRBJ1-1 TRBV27 ASRLQGYTEAF
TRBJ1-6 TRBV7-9 ASSRQGAASPLH
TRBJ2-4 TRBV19 ASRGQGVSKNIQY
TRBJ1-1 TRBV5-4 ASRSSTGGASEAF